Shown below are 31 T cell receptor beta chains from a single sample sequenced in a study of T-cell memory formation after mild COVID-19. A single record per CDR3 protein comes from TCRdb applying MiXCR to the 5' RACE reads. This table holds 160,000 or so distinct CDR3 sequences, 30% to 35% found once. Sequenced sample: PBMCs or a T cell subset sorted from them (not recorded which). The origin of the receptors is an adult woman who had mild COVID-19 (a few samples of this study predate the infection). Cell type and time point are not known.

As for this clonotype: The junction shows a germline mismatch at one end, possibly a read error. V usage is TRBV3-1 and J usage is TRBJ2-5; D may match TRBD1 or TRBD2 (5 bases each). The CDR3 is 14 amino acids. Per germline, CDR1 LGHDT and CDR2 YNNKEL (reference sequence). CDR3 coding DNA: TGTTCCAGCAAGGGACCCCGGTACCAAGAGACCCAGTACTTC. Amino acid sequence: CSSKGPRYQETQYF.

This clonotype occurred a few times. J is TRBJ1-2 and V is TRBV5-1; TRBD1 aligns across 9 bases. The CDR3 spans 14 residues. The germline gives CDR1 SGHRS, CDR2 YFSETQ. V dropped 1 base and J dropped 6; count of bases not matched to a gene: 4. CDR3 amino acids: CASSLQGQGDGYTF. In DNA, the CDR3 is TGCGCCAGCAGCTTGCAGGGACAGGGCGATGGCTACACCTTC.

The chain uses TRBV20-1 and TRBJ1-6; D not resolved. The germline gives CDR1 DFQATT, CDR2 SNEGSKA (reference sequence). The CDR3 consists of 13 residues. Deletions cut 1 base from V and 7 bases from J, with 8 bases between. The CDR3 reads CSARVTENSPLHF. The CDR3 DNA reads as TGCAGTGCTAGAGTTACCGAGAATTCACCCCTCCACTTT.

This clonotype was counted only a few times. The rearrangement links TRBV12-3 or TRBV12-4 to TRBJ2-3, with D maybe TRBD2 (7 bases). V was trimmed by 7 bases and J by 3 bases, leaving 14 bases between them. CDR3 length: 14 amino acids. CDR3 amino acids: CASTWGGPTDTQYF. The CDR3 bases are TGTGCCAGCACCTGGGGGGGGCCAACAGATACGCAGTATTTT.

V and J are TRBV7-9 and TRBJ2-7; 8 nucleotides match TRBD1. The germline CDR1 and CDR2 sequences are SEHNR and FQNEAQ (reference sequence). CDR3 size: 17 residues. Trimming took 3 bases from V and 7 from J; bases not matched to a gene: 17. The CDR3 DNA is TGTGCCAGCAGCTTCGGTGTGGGCGACAGGGGTTATCAGGAGCAGTACTTC. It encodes CASSFGVGDRGYQEQYF. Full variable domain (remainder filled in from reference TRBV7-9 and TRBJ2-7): DTGVSQNPRHKITKRGQNVTFRCDPISEHNRLYWYRQTLGQGPEFLTYFQNEAQLEKSRLLSDRFSAERPKGSFSTLEIQRTEQGDSAMYLCASSFGVGDRGYQEQYFGPGTRLTVT.

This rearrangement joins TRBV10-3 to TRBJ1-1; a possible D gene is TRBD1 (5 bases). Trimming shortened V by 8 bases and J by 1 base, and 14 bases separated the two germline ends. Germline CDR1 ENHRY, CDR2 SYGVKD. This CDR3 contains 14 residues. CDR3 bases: TGTGCCATCGGCATGGGGGTTACGAACACTGAAGCTTTCTTT. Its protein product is CAIGMGVTNTEAFF.

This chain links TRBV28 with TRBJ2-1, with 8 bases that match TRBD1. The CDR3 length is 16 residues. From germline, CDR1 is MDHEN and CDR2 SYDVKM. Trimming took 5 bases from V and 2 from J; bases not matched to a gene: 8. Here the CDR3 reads CASSPPGTGTYNEQFF. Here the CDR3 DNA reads TGTGCCAGCAGTCCCCCCGGGACAGGCACCTACAATGAGCAGTTCTTC.

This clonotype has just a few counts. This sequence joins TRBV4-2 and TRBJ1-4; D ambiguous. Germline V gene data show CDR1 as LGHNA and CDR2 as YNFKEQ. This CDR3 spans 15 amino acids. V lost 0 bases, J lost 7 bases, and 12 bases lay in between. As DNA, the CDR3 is TGTGCCAGCAGCCAAGAATACCGGAGGGTTGAAAAACTGTTTTTT. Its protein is CASSQEYRRVEKLFF.

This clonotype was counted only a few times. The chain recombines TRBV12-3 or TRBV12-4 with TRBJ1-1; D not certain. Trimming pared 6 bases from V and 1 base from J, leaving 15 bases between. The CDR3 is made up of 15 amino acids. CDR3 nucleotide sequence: TGTGCCAGCAGCGACCAAGGGATCGGGAACACTGAAGCTTTCTTT. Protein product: CASSDQGIGNTEAFF.

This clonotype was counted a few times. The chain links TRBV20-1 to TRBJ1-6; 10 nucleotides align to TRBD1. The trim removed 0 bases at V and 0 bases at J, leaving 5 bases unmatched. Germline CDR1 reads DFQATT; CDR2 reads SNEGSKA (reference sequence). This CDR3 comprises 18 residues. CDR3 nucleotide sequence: TGCAGTGCTAGAGATCCGGGACAGGGGATCTCCTATAATTCACCCCTCCACTTT. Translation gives CSARDPGQGISYNSPLHF.

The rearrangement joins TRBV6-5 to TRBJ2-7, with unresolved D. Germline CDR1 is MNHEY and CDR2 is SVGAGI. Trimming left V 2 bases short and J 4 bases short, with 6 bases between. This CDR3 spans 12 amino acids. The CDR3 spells CASSYMGYEQYF. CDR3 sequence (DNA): TGTGCCAGCAGTTACATGGGTTACGAGCAGTACTTC.

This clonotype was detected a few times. Written as DNA, the CDR3 is TGTGCCAGCAGTTTGGGGCGGACGGCAGATACGCAGTATTTT. This translates into CASSLGRTADTQYF. J is TRBJ2-3 and V is TRBV12-3 or TRBV12-4; tentatively, D is TRBD1 (5 bases). The CDR3 length is 14 residues. Trimming took off 3 bases at V and 4 bases at J, with 11 bases between the two ends.

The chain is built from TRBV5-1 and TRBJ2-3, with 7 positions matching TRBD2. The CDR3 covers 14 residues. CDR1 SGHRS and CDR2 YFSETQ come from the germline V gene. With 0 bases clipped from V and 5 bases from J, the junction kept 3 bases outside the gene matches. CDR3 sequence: CASSLEGGIDTQYF. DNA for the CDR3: TGCGCCAGCAGCTTGGAGGGAGGGATAGATACGCAGTATTTT.

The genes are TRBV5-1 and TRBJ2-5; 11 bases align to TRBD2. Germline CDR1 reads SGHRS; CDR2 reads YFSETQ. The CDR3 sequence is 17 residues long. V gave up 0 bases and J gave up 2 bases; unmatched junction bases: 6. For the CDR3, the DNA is TGCGCCAGCAGCTTGGCCCTAGCGGGGGGTCCACAAGAGACCCAGTACTTC. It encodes CASSLALAGGPQETQYF.

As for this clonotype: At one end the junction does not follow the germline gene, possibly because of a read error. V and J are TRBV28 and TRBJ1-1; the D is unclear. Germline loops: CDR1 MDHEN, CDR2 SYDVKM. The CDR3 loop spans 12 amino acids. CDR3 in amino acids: CASGLTNTEAFF. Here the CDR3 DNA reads TGCGCGTCCGGCCTGACTAACACTGAAGCTTTCTTT.

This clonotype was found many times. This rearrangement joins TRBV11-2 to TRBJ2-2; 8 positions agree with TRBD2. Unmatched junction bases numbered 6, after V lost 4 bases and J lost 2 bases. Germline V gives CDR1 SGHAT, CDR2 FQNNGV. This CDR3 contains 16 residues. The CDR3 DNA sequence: TGTGCCAGCAGCTCCAGGACTAGCTTAAACACCGGGGAGCTGTTTTTT. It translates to CASSSRTSLNTGELFF. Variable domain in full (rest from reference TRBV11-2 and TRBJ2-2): EAGVAQSPRYKIIEKRQSVAFWCNPISGHATLYWYQQILGQGPKLLIQFQNNGVVDDSQLPKDRFSAERLKGVDSTLKIQPAKLEDSAVYLCASSSRTSLNTGELFFGEGSRLTVL.

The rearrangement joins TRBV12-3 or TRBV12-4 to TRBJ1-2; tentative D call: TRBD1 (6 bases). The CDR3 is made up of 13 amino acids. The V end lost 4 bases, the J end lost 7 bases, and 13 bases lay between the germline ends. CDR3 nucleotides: TGTGCCAGCAGTTCCCAGGGGTCGCGTGGCTACACCTTC. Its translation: CASSSQGSRGYTF.

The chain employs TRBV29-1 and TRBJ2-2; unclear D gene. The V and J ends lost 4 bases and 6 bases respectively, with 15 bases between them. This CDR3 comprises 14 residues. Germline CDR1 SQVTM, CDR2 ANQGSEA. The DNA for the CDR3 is TGCAGCGTTGTTCCCCCTGACTCGGCCGGGGAGCTGTTTTTT. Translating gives CSVVPPDSAGELFF.

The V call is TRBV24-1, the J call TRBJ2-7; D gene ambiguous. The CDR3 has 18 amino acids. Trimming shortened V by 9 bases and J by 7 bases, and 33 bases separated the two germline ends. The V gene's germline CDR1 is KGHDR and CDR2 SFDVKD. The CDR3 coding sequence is TGTGCCACCTCCCGACACTTGGTCAACTACTATCCTTTAGTAGAGCAGTACTTC. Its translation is CATSRHLVNYYPLVEQYF.

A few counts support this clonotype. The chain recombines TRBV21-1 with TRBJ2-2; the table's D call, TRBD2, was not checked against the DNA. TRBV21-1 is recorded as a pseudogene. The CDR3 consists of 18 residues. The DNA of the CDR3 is TGTGCCAGCAGCAAAGGACCAAGCGGGGGAGCCAACACCGGGGAGCTGTTTTTT. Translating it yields CASSKGPSGGANTGELFF.

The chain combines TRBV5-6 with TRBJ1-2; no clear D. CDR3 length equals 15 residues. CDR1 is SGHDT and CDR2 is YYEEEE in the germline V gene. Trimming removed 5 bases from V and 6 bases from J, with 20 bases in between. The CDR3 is CASSSGRIDLDGYTF. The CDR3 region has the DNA TGTGCCAGCAGTTCCGGACGGATAGACCTGGATGGCTACACCTTC.

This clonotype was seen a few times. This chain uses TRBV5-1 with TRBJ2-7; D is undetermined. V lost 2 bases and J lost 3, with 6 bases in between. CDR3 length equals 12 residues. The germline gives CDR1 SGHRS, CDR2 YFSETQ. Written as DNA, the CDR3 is TGCGCCAGCAGCTTCGAAGGCTACGAGCAGTACTTC. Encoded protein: CASSFEGYEQYF.

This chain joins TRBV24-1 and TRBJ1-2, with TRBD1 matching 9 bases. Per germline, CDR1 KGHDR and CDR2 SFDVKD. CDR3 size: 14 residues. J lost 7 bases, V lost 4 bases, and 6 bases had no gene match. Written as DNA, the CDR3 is TGTGCCACCAGTGACGACAGGGGGGCTATTGGCTACACCTTC. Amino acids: CATSDDRGAIGYTF.

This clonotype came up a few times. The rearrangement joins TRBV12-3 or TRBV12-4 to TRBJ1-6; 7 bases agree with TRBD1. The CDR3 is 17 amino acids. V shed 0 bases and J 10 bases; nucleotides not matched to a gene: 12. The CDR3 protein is CASSLAPVRGRGSPLHF. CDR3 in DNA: TGTGCCAGCAGTTTAGCGCCCGTGAGGGGGCGAGGGTCACCCCTCCACTTT.

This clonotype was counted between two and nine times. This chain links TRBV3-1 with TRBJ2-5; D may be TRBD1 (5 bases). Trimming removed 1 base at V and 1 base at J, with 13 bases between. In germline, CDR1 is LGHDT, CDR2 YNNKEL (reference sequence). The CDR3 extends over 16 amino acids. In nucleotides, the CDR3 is TGTGCCAGCAGCCAAGGAAGTAGGGGCGGCCAAGAGACCCAGTACTTC. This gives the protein CASSQGSRGGQETQYF.

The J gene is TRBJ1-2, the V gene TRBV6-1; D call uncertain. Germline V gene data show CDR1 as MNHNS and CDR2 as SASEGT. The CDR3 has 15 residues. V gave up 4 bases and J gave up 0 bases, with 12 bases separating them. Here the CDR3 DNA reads TGTGCCAGCAGTGTACAGATTTTTTCTAACTATGGCTACACCTTC. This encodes CASSVQIFSNYGYTF.

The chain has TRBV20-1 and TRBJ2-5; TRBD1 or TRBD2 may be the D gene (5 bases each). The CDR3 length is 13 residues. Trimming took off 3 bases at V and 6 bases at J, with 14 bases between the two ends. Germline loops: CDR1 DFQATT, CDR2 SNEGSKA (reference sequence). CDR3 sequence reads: CSASFEGRQTQYF. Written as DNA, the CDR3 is TGCAGTGCTAGTTTTGAGGGGCGTCAGACCCAGTACTTC.

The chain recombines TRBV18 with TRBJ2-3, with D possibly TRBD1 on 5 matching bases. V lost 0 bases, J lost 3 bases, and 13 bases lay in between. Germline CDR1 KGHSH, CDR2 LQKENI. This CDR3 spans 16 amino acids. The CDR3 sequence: CASSPPQGLGTDTQYF. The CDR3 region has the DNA TGTGCCAGCTCACCACCCCAGGGTCTAGGGACAGATACGCAGTATTTT. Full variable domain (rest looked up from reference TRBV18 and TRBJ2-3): NAGVMQNPRHLVRRRGQEARLRCSPMKGHSHVYWYRQLPEEGLKFMVYLQKENIIDESGMPKERFSAEFPKEGPSILRIQQVVRGDSAAYFCASSPPQGLGTDTQYFGPGTRLTVL.

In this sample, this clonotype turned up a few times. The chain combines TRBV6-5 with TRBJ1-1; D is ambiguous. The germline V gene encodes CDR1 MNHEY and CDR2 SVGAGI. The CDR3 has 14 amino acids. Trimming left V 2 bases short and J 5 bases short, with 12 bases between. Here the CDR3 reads CASSYVPGGTEAFF. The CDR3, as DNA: TGTGCCAGCAGTTACGTCCCGGGAGGGACTGAAGCTTTCTTT.

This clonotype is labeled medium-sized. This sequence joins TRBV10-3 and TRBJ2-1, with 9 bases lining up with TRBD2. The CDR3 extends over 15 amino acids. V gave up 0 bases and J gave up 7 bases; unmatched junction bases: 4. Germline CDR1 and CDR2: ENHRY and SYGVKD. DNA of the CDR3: TGTGCCATCAGTGAGTCGGGGCTAGCGGGAAATGAGCAGTTCTTC. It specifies CAISESGLAGNEQFF.

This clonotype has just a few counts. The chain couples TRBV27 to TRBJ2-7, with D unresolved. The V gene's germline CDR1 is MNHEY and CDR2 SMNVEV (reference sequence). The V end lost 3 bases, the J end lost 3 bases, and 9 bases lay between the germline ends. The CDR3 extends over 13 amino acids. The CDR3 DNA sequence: TGTGCCAGCAGTTTGAACAGCGACTACGAGCAGTACTTC. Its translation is CASSLNSDYEQYF.